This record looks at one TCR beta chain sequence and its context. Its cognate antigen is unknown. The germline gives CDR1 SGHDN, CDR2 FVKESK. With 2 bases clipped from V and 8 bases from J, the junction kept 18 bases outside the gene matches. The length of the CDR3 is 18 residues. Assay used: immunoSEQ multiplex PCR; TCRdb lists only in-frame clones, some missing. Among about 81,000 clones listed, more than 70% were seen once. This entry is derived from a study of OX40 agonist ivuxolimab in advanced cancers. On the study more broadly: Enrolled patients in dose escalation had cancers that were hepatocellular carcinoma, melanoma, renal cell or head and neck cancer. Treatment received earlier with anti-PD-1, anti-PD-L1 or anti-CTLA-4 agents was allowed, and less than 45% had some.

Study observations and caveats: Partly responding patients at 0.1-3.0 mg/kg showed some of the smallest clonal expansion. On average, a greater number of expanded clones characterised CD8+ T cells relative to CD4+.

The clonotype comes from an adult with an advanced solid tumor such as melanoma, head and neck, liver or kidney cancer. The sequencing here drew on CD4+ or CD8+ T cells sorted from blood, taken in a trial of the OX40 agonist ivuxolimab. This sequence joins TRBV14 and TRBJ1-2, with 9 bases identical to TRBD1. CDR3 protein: CASSQRPGVQGARLGYTF. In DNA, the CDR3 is TGTGCCAGCAGCCAACGCCCCGGAGTACAGGGGGCGAGGTTGGGCTACACCTTC.